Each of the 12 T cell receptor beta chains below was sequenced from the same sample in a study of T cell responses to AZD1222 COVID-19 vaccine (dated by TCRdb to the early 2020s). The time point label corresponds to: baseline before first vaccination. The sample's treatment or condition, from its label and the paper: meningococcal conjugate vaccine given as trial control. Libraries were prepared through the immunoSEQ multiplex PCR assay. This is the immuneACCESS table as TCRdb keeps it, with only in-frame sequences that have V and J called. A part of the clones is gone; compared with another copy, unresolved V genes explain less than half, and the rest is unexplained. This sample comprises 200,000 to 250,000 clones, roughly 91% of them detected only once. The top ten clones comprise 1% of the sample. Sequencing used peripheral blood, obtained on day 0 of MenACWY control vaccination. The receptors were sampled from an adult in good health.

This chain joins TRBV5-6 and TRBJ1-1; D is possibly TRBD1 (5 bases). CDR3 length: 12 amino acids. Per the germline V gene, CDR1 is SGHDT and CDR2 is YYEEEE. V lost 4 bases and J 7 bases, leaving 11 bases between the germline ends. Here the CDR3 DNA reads TGTGCCAGCAGCGGAGGAAGGGGTGAAGCTTTCTTT. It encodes CASSGGRGEAFF.

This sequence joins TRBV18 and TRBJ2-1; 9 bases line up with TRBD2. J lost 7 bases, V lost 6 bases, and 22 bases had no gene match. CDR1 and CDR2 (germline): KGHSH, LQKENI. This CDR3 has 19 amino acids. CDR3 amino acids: CASSPPGRRTGLAGNEQFF. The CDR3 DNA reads TGTGCCAGCTCTCCTCCGGGACGAAGAACGGGGCTAGCGGGGAATGAGCAGTTCTTC.

CDR3 nucleotide sequence: TGTGCCAGCAGCCAAGGACTAGGAGGCCAAGAGACCCAGTACTTC. Protein sequence: CASSQGLGGQETQYF. J is TRBJ2-5 and V is TRBV5-4; 7 bases are a match to TRBD2. The CDR3 is 15 amino acids. Germline V gives CDR1 SGHNT, CDR2 YYREEE (reference sequence). The V gene end was trimmed by 4 bases and the J gene end by 1 base; junction bases not matched to a gene: 7. Complete variable domain (other parts from reference TRBV5-4 and TRBJ2-5): ETGVTQSPTHLIKTRGQQVTLRCSSQSGHNTVSWYQQALGQGPQFIFQYYREEENGRGNFPPRFSGLQFPNYSSELNVNALELDDSALYLCASSQGLGGQETQYFGPGTRLLVL.

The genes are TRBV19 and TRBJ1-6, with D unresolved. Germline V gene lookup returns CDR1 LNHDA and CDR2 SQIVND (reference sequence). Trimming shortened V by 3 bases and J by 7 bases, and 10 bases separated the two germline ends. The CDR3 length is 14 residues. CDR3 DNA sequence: TGTGCCAGTAGTATTCCAGGTCAGAATTCACCCCTCCACTTT. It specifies CASSIPGQNSPLHF.

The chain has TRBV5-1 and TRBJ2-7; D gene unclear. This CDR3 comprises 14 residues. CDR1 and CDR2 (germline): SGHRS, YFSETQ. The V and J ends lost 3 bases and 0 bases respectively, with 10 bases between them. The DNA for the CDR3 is TGCGCCAGCAGCTCCGACATGGCCTCCTACGAGCAGTACTTC. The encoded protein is CASSSDMASYEQYF.

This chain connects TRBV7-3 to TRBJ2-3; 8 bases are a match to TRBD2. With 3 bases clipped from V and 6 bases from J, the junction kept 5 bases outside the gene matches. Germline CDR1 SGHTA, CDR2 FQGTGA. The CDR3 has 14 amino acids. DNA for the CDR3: TGTGCCAGCAGCTTGGGACTAGGACTCGATACGCAGTATTTT. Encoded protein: CASSLGLGLDTQYF.

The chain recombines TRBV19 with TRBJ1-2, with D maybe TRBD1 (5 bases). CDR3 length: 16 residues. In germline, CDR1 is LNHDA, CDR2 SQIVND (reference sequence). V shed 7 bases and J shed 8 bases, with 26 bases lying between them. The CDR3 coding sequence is TGTGCCAGTACCCCCTCGACAGACGGTCGGGGAGCGGGCTACACCTTC. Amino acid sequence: CASTPSTDGRGAGYTF. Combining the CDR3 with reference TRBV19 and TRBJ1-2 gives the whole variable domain DGGITQSPKYLFRKEGQNVTLSCEQNLNHDAMYWYRQDPGQGLRLIYYSQIVNDFQKGDIAEGYSVSREKKESFPLTVTSAQKNPTAFYLCASTPSTDGRGAGYTFGSGTRLTVV.

The CDR3 bases are TGTGCCAGCAGCCAAGATGGGGCGGGGTACTACAATGAGCAGTTCTTC. Translated: CASSQDGAGYYNEQFF. The chain is built from TRBV3-1 (or the pseudogene TRBV3-2) and TRBJ2-1, with D possibly TRBD2 on 6 matching bases. Germline V gene lookup returns CDR1 LGHDT and CDR2 YNNKEL (reference sequence). CDR3 length equals 16 residues. Trimming took 0 bases from V and 3 from J, leaving 12 bases between them.

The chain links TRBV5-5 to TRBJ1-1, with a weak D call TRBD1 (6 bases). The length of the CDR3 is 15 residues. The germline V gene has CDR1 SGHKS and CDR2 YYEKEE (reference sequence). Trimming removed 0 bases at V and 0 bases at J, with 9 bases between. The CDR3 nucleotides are TGTGCCAGCAGCTTGGCCGGACAGTTGAACACTGAAGCTTTCTTT. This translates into CASSLAGQLNTEAFF.

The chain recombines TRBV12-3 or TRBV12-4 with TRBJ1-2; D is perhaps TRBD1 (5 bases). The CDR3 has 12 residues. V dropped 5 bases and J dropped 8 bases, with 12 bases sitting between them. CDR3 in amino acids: CASSRGRRGYTF. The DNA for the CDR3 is TGTGCCAGCAGTCGGGGGAGGAGGGGCTACACCTTC.

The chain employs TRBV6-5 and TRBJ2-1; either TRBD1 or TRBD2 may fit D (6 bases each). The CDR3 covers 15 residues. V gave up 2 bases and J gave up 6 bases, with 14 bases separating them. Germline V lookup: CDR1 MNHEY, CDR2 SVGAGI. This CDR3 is CASSYGGGTLNEQFF. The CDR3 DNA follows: TGTGCCAGCAGTTACGGGGGCGGGACACTCAATGAGCAGTTCTTC.

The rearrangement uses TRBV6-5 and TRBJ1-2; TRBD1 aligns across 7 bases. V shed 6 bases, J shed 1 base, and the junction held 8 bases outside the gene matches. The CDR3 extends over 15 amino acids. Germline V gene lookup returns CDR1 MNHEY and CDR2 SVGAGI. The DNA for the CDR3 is TGTGCCAGCAGGGGCCTCGGGACAGTTAACTATGGCTACACCTTC. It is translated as CASRGLGTVNYGYTF.